This T cell receptor beta chain emerged from a study of T cells in Graves' hyperthyroidism and ophthalmopathy. Study in general: Peripheral blood was obtained at initial diagnosis, preceding any treatment.

The CDR3 extends over 13 amino acids. Trimming pared 1 base from V and 8 bases from J, leaving 11 bases between. The V gene's germline CDR1 is KGHSH and CDR2 LQKENI. This clonotype was seen many times. TCR beta CDR3 regions were amplified from RNA. HTBI primers were the set used in a first-round RT-PCR of the TCR CDR3. TCRdb re-called the multiplex PCR reads with MiXCR, one entry per CDR3 protein. The sample includes 600,000 to 850,000 distinct CDR3 sequences, roughly a sixth of them seen just once. Out of 10 ml of fresh peripheral blood came the PBMCs. The sequence came from a woman between 50 and 59 years old with Graves' hyperthyroidism that later progressed to Graves' ophthalmopathy. V and J are TRBV18 and TRBJ1-2; D is ambiguous. Sequencing input: blood. DNA of the CDR3: TGTGCCAGCTCACCACTGACCTGGAGCGGCTACACCTTC. It is translated as CASSPLTWSGYTF.